These 7 T cell receptor beta chains were all obtained from the same sample, sequenced in a study of early stage breast cancer tumors (dated 2017 in TCRdb). Receptors were amplified or captured by the immunoSEQ multiplex PCR assay. Here the immuneACCESS table is served through TCRdb, limited to in-frame sequences with V and J called. Missing clones are a known gap in these copies; in checked studies unresolved V genes cover under half, and the rest lacks a known reason. For this sample there are roughly 30,000 clones; roughly four fifths appear just once. Clones ranked in the top ten supply about 4.5% of the sample. The sequenced material came from blood. The receptors were gathered from a middle-aged person with breast cancer.

The rearrangement uses TRBV5-1 and TRBJ1-2; 8 nucleotides line up with TRBD1. Germline CDR1 and CDR2: SGHRS and YFSETQ. The CDR3 covers 16 residues. Trimming removed 3 bases from V and 0 bases from J; junction bases left unmatched: 7. The CDR3 protein is CASSWKQGESNYGYTF. CDR3 DNA sequence: TGCGCCAGCAGCTGGAAACAGGGGGAGTCTAACTATGGCTACACCTTC.

The chain recombines TRBV30 with TRBJ2-7; 9 bases are a match to TRBD2. V trimming: 1 base; J trimming: 2 bases; junction bases outside the gene matches: 3. This CDR3 is 14 amino acids long. Germline CDR1 GTSNPN, CDR2 SVGIG (reference sequence). The CDR3 bases are TGTGCCTGGAGTGGGGGGACTAGCACCTACGAGCAGTACTTC. This gives the protein CAWSGGTSTYEQYF.

V gene TRBV4-1 combines with J gene TRBJ2-3, with TRBD2 matching over 12 bases. After removal of 1 base from V and 6 bases from J, the junction contained 2 bases not matched to a gene. Germline CDR1 is MGHRA and CDR2 is YSYEKL. The CDR3 loop spans 15 amino acids. For the CDR3, the DNA is TGCGCCAGCAGCCAAGGACTAGCGGGGGCCGATACGCAGTATTTT. Protein product: CASSQGLAGADTQYF.

This clone was seen a handful of times. The chain is built from TRBV21-1 and TRBJ1-3. TRBV21-1 represents a pseudogene. The CDR3 extends over 16 amino acids. The CDR3, as DNA: TGTGCCAGCAGCAGTCAACCTGAGGGGCTGGAAAACACCATATATTTT. Translated, it gives CASSSQPEGLENTIYF.

This clone was counted a single time. Written as DNA, the CDR3 is TGTGCCAGCAGTTTCCTCGGCGACAGGGGTAATCCTTATGGCTACACCTTC. Translation: CASSFLGDRGNPYGYTF. This sequence joins TRBV27 and TRBJ1-2; 8 positions agree with TRBD1. CDR3 length: 17 residues. Germline V gives CDR1 MNHEY, CDR2 SMNVEV (reference sequence). V lost 3 bases and J lost 5; bases outside the gene matches: 14.

The rearrangement joins TRBV5-1 to TRBJ2-3; D possibly corresponds to TRBD1 (5 bases). The germline V gene has CDR1 SGHRS and CDR2 YFSETQ. Trimming left V 0 bases short and J 8 bases short, with 13 bases between. The CDR3 extends over 14 amino acids. DNA for the CDR3: TGCGCCAGCAGCTTGGCCGAAGGAAGGGGTACGCAGTATTTT. This sequence encodes CASSLAEGRGTQYF.

The V gene is TRBV7-3, the J gene TRBJ2-6; the match to TRBD2 covers 7 bases. The germline V gene has CDR1 SGHTA and CDR2 FQGTGA. The V segment lost 6 bases and the J segment 0 bases; nucleotides outside the gene matches: 8. This CDR3 contains 17 residues. CDR3 amino acids: CASRPGAGRSGANVLTF. CDR3 coding DNA: TGTGCCAGCAGGCCCGGAGCGGGACGCTCTGGGGCCAACGTCCTGACTTTC.